Described below is a single T cell receptor (beta chain) sequence and its context. The sample originates from a study of cytotoxic CD8 clonotypes in ibrutinib-treated CLL. The method was immunoSEQ multiplex PCR; TCRdb's version includes in-frame clones alone and lacks a portion of them. The sample consists of 100,000 to 150,000 clones, approximately 85% of them appearing once. The clonotype was recovered from a human donor with chronic lymphocytic leukemia. The source material was PBMCs, sampled after 24 months of ibrutinib treatment.

The CDR3 protein is CASSLGRAANEQFF. In DNA form, the CDR3 reads TGCGCCAGCAGCTTGGGACGGGCGGCCAATGAGCAGTTCTTC. This rearrangement joins TRBV5-1 to TRBJ2-1; the D is unclear. The CDR3 totals 14 residues. Germline V gene sequence: CDR1 SGHRS, CDR2 YFSETQ. V lost 0 bases to trimming and J lost 6 bases, with 10 bases between them.